The sequence of this T cell receptor (beta chain) was determined in a study of blood T cell dynamics during melanoma immunotherapy. Across the study: First-line therapy was either pembrolizumab or nivolumab with ipilimumab for metastatic melanoma.

The CDR3 loop spans 14 amino acids. CDR1 is MNHEY and CDR2 is SVGAGI in the germline V gene. The V gene lost 2 bases and the J gene lost 7 bases, with 12 bases spanning the gap. Described time point: week 3, after first cycle of checkpoint inhibitor. Prior systemic cancer therapy, immunosuppressant use and other active malignancies excluded patients. The sample holds one count of this clone. Each bulk PBMC sample had approximately 0.35 ug DNA loaded. Produced via immunoSEQ multiplex PCR; TCRdb's table is partial and in-frame only. The sample holds 10,000 to 15,000 clones, approximately 90% seen once. The chain is built from TRBV6-5 and TRBJ1-5, with D hard to call. This TCR was sampled from a human donor with melanoma. The input for sequencing was blood, taken from a patient treated with checkpoint blockade. CDR3 sequence (DNA): TGTGCCAGCAGTTACGCTGGGGTACGGCAGCCCCAGCATTTT. Amino acid sequence: CASSYAGVRQPQHF.